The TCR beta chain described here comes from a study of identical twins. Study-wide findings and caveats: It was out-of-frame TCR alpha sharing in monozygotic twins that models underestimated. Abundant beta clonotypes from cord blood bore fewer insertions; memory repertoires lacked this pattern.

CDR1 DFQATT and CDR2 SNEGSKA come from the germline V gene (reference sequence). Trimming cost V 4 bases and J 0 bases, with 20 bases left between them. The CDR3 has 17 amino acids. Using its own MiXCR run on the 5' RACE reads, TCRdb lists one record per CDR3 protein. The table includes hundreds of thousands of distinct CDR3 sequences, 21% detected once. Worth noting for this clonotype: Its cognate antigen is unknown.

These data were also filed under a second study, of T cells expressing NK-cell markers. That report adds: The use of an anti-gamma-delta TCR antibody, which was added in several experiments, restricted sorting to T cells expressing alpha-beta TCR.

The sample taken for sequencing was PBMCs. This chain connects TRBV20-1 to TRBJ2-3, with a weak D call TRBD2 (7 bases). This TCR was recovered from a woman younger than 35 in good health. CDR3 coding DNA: TGCAGTGCTACGGGGGGCCATGAGATAGGAAGCACAGATACGCAGTATTTT. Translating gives CSATGGHEIGSTDTQYF.